This TCR beta chain was sequenced during a study of CD8 T cells in ankylosing spondylitis. The V gene lost 6 bases and the J gene lost 4 bases, with 10 bases spanning the gap. Looked up from germline, CDR1 is SGHKS and CDR2 is YYEKEE (reference sequence). This CDR3 spans 12 amino acids. MiXCR was run by TCRdb on the 5' RACE reads, yielding one entry per CDR3 protein. The sample holds 350,000 to 450,000 distinct CDR3 sequences, about 24% seen once. Findings and limits, study-wide: Some of these motif variants have turned up before, in reports on reactive arthritis synovial fluid and blood. A CD8+ phenotype characterized the disease-linked clones, which were relatively rare in peripheral blood. Within matched ankylosing spondylitis synovial fluid, disease-linked clones were reportedly significantly enriched. Among TCR beta sequences, a motif of under 10 highly homologous variants appeared characteristic of ankylosing spondylitis blood.

This clonotype was seen a handful of times. The antigen is unknown. The specimen was blood, either unsorted or a sorted T cell fraction (not recorded which). The TCR sequence derives from a male donor with ankylosing spondylitis. V and J are TRBV5-5 and TRBJ2-5; D is unclear. CDR3 sequence: CASNRFGETQYF. The CDR3 nucleotides are TGTGCCAGCAACCGCTTTGGAGAGACCCAGTACTTC.